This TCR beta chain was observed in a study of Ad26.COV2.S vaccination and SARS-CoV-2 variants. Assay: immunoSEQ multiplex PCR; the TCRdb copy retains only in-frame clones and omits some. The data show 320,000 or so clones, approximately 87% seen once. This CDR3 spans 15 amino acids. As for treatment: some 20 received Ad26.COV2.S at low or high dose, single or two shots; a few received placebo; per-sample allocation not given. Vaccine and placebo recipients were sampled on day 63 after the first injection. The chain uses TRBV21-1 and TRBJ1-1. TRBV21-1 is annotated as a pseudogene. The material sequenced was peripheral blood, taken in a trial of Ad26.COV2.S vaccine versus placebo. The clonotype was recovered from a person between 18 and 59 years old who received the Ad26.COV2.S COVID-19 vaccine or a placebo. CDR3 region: CATRFGPPMNTEAFF. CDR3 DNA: TGTGCCACCCGCTTTGGACCCCCCATGAACACTGAAGCTTTCTTT.